This is a list of T cell receptor beta chains from one sample in a study of beta chain features in type 1 diabetes. Libraries were prepared by immunoSEQ multiplex PCR; TCRdb keeps only in-frame clonotypes and omits some of them. Of hundreds of thousands of clones in the sample, roughly 12% were seen once. Sequences were obtained from naive CD4+ T cells from blood. The receptors originated from a man aged 18 to 30 in good health. Each CDR3 is given with its conserved first and last residue. The order of the fields is D gene, J gene, clone size, V gene, CDR3 protein, CDR3 DNA. A D gene is named only where the DNA matches it firmly. Where a row states a size, it is once, few, many or the class of an expanded clone; other rows omit it.

>TRBD2|TRBJ2-1|-|TRBV7-3
CASSQVGGQINEQFF
TGTGCCAGCAGCCAGGTGGGAGGGCAAATCAATGAGCAGTTCTTC
>TRBD1|TRBJ2-3|-|TRBV4-2
CASSQEPGQGTDTQYF
TGTGCCAGCAGCCAAGAGCCGGGACAGGGGACAGATACGCAGTATTTT
>-|TRBJ2-3|-|TRBV7-3
CASSFDGGSTDTQYF
TGTGCCAGCAGCTTTGACGGGGGTAGCACAGATACGCAGTATTTT
>TRBD1|TRBJ2-1|-|TRBV9
CASSAAGTGYQYEQFF
TGTGCCAGCAGCGCCGCCGGGACAGGGTATCAGTATGAGCAGTTCTTC
>TRBD1|TRBJ2-7|few|TRBV5-1
CASTLAAGQASEQYF
TGCGCCAGCACTCTTGCGGCGGGACAGGCGTCCGAGCAGTACTTC
>TRBD1|TRBJ2-3|-|TRBV5-6
CASSLTGGEVADTQYF
TGTGCCAGCAGCTTGACAGGGGGCGAGGTCGCAGATACGCAGTATTTT
>-|TRBJ1-6|few|TRBV30
CAWSVGWGLDSPLHF
TGTGCCTGGAGTGTCGGATGGGGCTTGGATTCACCCCTCCACTTT
>-|TRBJ1-2|few|TRBV27
CATLGGATGYGYTF
TGTGCCACCCTTGGGGGGGCGACGGGTTATGGCTACACCTTC
>TRBD1|TRBJ2-1|-|TRBV5-4
CASSWGQGGNEQFF
TGTGCCAGCAGCTGGGGACAGGGGGGAAATGAGCAGTTCTTC
>TRBD2|TRBJ2-7|-|TRBV2
CASRGLAGGPTHYEQYF
TGTGCCAGCCGGGGACTAGCGGGGGGTCCAACCCATTACGAGCAGTACTTC
>TRBD2|TRBJ2-3|-|TRBV4-2
CASSPDWFLAASTDTQYF
TGTGCCAGCAGCCCTGACTGGTTCCTAGCGGCTAGCACAGATACGCAGTATTTT
>-|TRBJ1-6|-|TRBV28
CATFQGQGNSPLHF
TGTGCCACCTTTCAAGGCCAGGGTAATTCACCCCTCCACTTT
>TRBD1|TRBJ2-2|few|TRBV11-2
CASRRTGTGNTGELFF
TGTGCCAGCAGGCGCACCGGGACAGGGAACACCGGGGAGCTGTTTTTT
>TRBD1|TRBJ2-7|-|TRBV28
CASSLRRQGPYEQYF
TGTGCCAGCAGCTTACGAAGACAGGGACCCTACGAGCAGTACTTC
>TRBD1|TRBJ1-5|-|TRBV7-2
CASSLRRGLDQPQHF
TGTGCCAGCAGCTTACGCAGGGGGCTCGATCAGCCCCAGCATTTT
>-|TRBJ2-3|-|TRBV7-2
CASSGVADASTDTQYF
TGTGCCAGCAGCGGAGTAGCGGATGCTAGCACAGATACGCAGTATTTT
>TRBD2|TRBJ2-3|-|TRBV4-3
CASSQDPSGSVDTQYF
TGCGCCAGCAGCCAAGATCCTAGCGGAAGCGTGGATACGCAGTATTTT
>TRBD2|TRBJ2-3|-|TRBV10-3
CAILAGSTDTQYF
TGTGCCATACTAGCGGGTTCCACAGATACGCAGTATTTT
>TRBD1|TRBJ2-5|-|TRBV5-1
CASSSQTGPETQYF
TGCGCCAGCAGCTCCCAGACAGGGCCGGAGACCCAGTACTTC
>-|TRBJ1-1|few|TRBV6-1
CASAGQPGDTEAFF
TGTGCCAGCGCTGGACAGCCTGGTGACACTGAAGCTTTCTTT
>-|TRBJ2-6|few|TRBV11-1
CASSLDSSGANVLTF
TGTGCCAGCAGCTTAGACTCGTCTGGGGCCAACGTCCTGACTTTC
>-|TRBJ1-3|few|TRBV27
CASSYLRGTGNTIYF
TGTGCCAGCAGTTATCTCCGGGGTACTGGAAACACCATATATTTT
>TRBD1|TRBJ1-1|-|TRBV30
CAWSLRGQHKEAFF
TGTGCCTGGAGTTTACGGGGACAGCATAAAGAAGCTTTCTTT
>TRBD2|TRBJ2-3|-|TRBV19
CASSPRTSGGTDTQYF
TGTGCCAGTAGTCCGAGGACTAGCGGTGGCACAGATACGCAGTATTTT
>-|TRBJ2-5|few|TRBV9
CASSARTGREETQYF
TGTGCCAGCAGCGCCCGGACAGGGAGGGAGGAGACCCAGTACTTC
>-|TRBJ1-6|-|TRBV6-6
CASSYSSVGDSPLHF
TGTGCCAGCAGTTACTCGAGCGTCGGGGATTCACCCCTCCACTTT
>TRBD1|TRBJ2-1|-|TRBV10-3
CATKGSGQDYNEQFF
TGTGCCACCAAAGGATCGGGACAGGATTACAATGAGCAGTTCTTC
>-|TRBJ2-7|-|TRBV30
CAWSVPPREQYF
TGTGCCTGGAGTGTACCTCCGCGCGAGCAGTACTTC
>TRBD1|TRBJ1-1|few|TRBV2
CASSRGTGTIMNTEAFF
TGTGCCAGCAGTAGGGGGACAGGGACTATCATGAACACTGAAGCTTTCTTT
>-|TRBJ1-5|-|TRBV4-2
CASSLAGYRQPQHF
TGTGCCAGCAGCCTCGCAGGTTATAGGCAGCCCCAGCATTTT
>-|TRBJ2-3|few|TRBV5-1
CASSLAGLHTDTQYF
TGCGCCAGCAGCTTGGCCGGACTGCACACAGATACGCAGTATTTT
>TRBD1|TRBJ1-2|few|TRBV5-1
CASSLGGTAWMSYTF
TGCGCCAGCAGCTTGGGAGGGACAGCTTGGATGAGCTACACCTTC
>-|TRBJ1-4|-|TRBV7-3
CASSSYSNEKLFF
TGTGCCAGCAGCTCCTACAGTAATGAAAAACTGTTTTTT